This is a list of T cell receptor beta chains from one sample in a study of T cell clones after liver transplantation. Clones were sequenced by immunoSEQ multiplex PCR, and TCRdb holds only the in-frame ones, with some missing. The table lists some 80,000 clones, 80% to 90% of them singletons. The starting material was CD4+ T cells from blood, obtained about 50 months after liver transplant. The receptors originated from a human patient who received a liver transplant. The graft donor may account for some of the T cells. Each CDR3 is given with its conserved first and last residue. A D gene is named only where the DNA matches it firmly. Rows may omit the clone size; those that give it use once, few, many or a size class.

D | size | J | V | DNA | CDR3
TRBD2 | . | TRBJ2-3 | TRBV6-5 | TGTGCCAGCAGTTTACTAGCGGGGGTTACGCAGTATTTT | CASSLLAGVTQYF
. | . | TRBJ2-2 | TRBV5-8 | TGTGCCAGCAGCTCGACAGGTTACGGGGAGCTGTTTTTT | CASSSTGYGELFF
. | few | TRBJ2-3 | TRBV29-1 | TGCAGCGTTCGAGTAGTAGCGGCTGGGACAGATACGCAGTATTTT | CSVRVVAAGTDTQYF
. | . | TRBJ2-2 | TRBV2 | TGTGCCAGCAGTGTGCGGGGCACCGGGGAGCTGTTTTTT | CASSVRGTGELFF
TRBD1 | . | TRBJ2-7 | TRBV19 | TGTGCCAGTACGGGACAGGGGAAAGAGCAGTACTTC | CASTGQGKEQYF
. | . | TRBJ2-1 | TRBV11-2 | TGTGCCAGCAGCTTAGATCGTCGGCAGGACCGGTGGGATGAGCAGTTCTTC | CASSLDRRQDRWDEQFF
. | many | TRBJ1-2 | TRBV19 | TGTGCAAGCAAGAAGACCGGGGCGGCCTATGGCTACACCTTC | CASKKTGAAYGYTF
. | . | TRBJ2-1 | TRBV27 | TGTGCCAGCAGTTCAAGGCAGGCGGTAAAGTTCTTC | CASSSRQAVKFF
. | . | TRBJ2-7 | TRBV7-2 | TGTGCCAGCAGCTTAGCGACGACCGCTTCGTCAACCTACGAGCAGTACTTC | CASSLATTASSTYEQYF
. | few | TRBJ1-2 | TRBV7-9 | TGTGCCAGCAGCTTAGAGGCAGGGGAAGGCTACACCTTC | CASSLEAGEGYTF
TRBD2 | . | TRBJ2-7 | TRBV30 | TGTGCCTGGATTCTAGCGGGTGCCTACGAGCAGTACTTC | CAWILAGAYEQYF
. | . | TRBJ1-5 | TRBV2 | TGTGCCAGCTTCCCGGACAAGAATCAGCCCCAGCATTTT | CASFPDKNQPQHF
TRBD1 | . | TRBJ1-6 | TRBV6-1 | TGTGCCAGCAGAAAGAGGGACAGGGCTGGCTCACCCCTCCACTTT | CASRKRDRAGSPLHF
. | . | TRBJ1-4 | TRBV5-6 | TGTGCCAGCAGCACCGGACCGGGCGCGGAACTGTTTTTT | CASSTGPGAELFF
. | . | TRBJ2-5 | TRBV11-3 | TGTGCCAGCAGCTCCGGGCCCAATGTCGAGACCCAGTACTTC | CASSSGPNVETQYF
. | . | TRBJ2-7 | TRBV7-8 | TGTGCCAGCAGCTTAGCCTCGACCGGGAAATCCTCCTACGAGCAGTACTTC | CASSLASTGKSSYEQYF
. | . | TRBJ2-3 | TRBV21-1 | TGTGCCAGCTCCCATCGGGATACGCAGTATTTT | CASSHRDTQYF
TRBD2 | . | TRBJ2-5 | TRBV11-2 | TGTGCCAGCAGCTTATCAAGCGGGAGAATCGGAGAGACCCAGTACTTC | CASSLSSGRIGETQYF
. | . | TRBJ2-3 | TRBV5-1 | TGCGCCAGCAGCTTGTCTCAGGGGCGAGCAGATACGCAGTATTTT | CASSLSQGRADTQYF
. | . | TRBJ2-3 | TRBV7-2 | TGTGCCAGCAGTCTTTACGACCGAGATACGCAGTATTTT | CASSLYDRDTQYF
. | . | TRBJ1-2 | TRBV7-3 | TGTGCCAGCAGCCCCGCGTCAGGGGCATTTGGCTACACCTTC | CASSPASGAFGYTF
. | . | TRBJ2-2 | TRBV7-3 | TGTGCCAGCAGCTTAACGGTTGGAAGCACCGGGGAGCTGTTTTTT | CASSLTVGSTGELFF
. | . | TRBJ2-1 | TRBV12-5 | TGTGCTAGTGCCCTTACCCTGGGGCAGGAACCCTACAATGAGCAGTTCTTC | CASALTLGQEPYNEQFF
TRBD1 | . | TRBJ2-1 | TRBV27 | TGTGCCAGCAGATTAGGGGGAACAGGGGGCGGAGGGCAGTTCTTC | CASRLGGTGGGGQFF
TRBD1 | . | TRBJ2-3 | TRBV7-2 | TGTGCCAGCAGCTTGGGACAGGGCTACACAGATACGCAGTATTTT | CASSLGQGYTDTQYF
. | few | TRBJ2-3 | TRBV4-3 | TGCGCCAGCAGCCGCAAACTAGCGCGAGACAGGGATACGCAGTATTTT | CASSRKLARDRDTQYF
TRBD2 | . | TRBJ2-5 | TRBV19 | TGTGCCAGTAGTCCCCGGGCTACCGGGAGGGCGGAGACCCAGTACTTC | CASSPRATGRAETQYF
. | . | TRBJ1-4 | TRBV2 | TGTGCCAGCAGTAAAGGGGGGACTAATGAAAAACTGTTTTTT | CASSKGGTNEKLFF
. | . | TRBJ2-2 | TRBV9 | TGTGCCAGCAGCGTAGGAGGGAGGTCCACCGGGGAGCTGTTTTTT | CASSVGGRSTGELFF
. | . | TRBJ1-2 | TRBV28 | TGTGCCAGCAGTTTTTTACTGGACAGAAACTATGGCTACACCTTC | CASSFLLDRNYGYTF
TRBD2 | . | TRBJ2-7 | TRBV5-1 | TGCGCCAGCAGCTTTAGCGGGGGGGTTATCGAGCAGTACTTC | CASSFSGGVIEQYF
. | once | TRBJ2-3 | TRBV7-2 | TGTGCCAGCAGCTTTACTAGGACAGATACGCAGTATTTT | CASSFTRTDTQYF
. | . | TRBJ2-1 | TRBV11-2 | TGTGCCAGCAGCCCAGATCTAGGGAGAAATGAGCAGTTCTTC | CASSPDLGRNEQFF
TRBD1 | . | TRBJ2-7 | TRBV6-1 | TGTGCCAGCAAGGCCGGGACAGCAATTGGGGGCCACTTC | CASKAGTAIGGHF
TRBD2 | . | TRBJ2-2 | TRBV29-1 | TGCAGCGTCCTGGGACTAGCGGGCCGCGGGGAGCTGTTTTTT | CSVLGLAGRGELFF
. | . | TRBJ2-6 | TRBV28 | TGTGCCAGCAAGGGACGGGCCAGCTCTGGGGCCAACGTCCTGACTTTC | CASKGRASSGANVLTF
TRBD2 | . | TRBJ2-7 | TRBV7-6 | TGTGCCAGCAGCTTAGGGACTAGCGGGACCTACGAGCAGTACTTC | CASSLGTSGTYEQYF
. | . | TRBJ2-7 | TRBV6-5 | TGTGCCAGCAGCCGAATAGCGGCACTTGCCTACGAGCAGTACTTC | CASSRIAALAYEQYF
TRBD1 | . | TRBJ2-6 | TRBV7-3 | TGTGCCAGCAGCCGCCGGGACAGGGGATCCCCTGGGGCCAACGTCCTGACTTTC | CASSRRDRGSPGANVLTF
. | many | TRBJ2-3 | TRBV7-9 | TGTGCCAGCAGCTTAGCGGTAGTGGCGGATACGCAGTATTTT | CASSLAVVADTQYF
TRBD1 | few | TRBJ1-1 | TRBV7-3 | TGTGCCAGCAGCTTCTCCTCAGGGGGCGGCACTGAAGCTTTCTTT | CASSFSSGGGTEAFF
TRBD2 | . | TRBJ2-3 | TRBV11-2 | TGTGCCAGCAGCTTAGTGCGGGGGGGCCTCACAGATACGCAGTATTTT | CASSLVRGGLTDTQYF
. | . | TRBJ1-2 | TRBV5-4 | TGTGCCAGCAGCTTGGATAACTATGGCTACACCTTC | CASSLDNYGYTF
TRBD1 | . | TRBJ2-1 | TRBV18 | TGTGCCAGCTCACGTCAAGCCATGGGACAGGGTTCGTACAATGAGCAGTTCTTC | CASSRQAMGQGSYNEQFF
TRBD1 | . | TRBJ1-2 | TRBV28 | TGTGCCAGCAGTGTACCGGGACAGGGGAACTATGGCTACACCTTC | CASSVPGQGNYGYTF
. | few | TRBJ2-1 | TRBV27 | TGTGCCACACAGATAGACATCTCAACTGGGAATGAGCAGTTCTTC | CATQIDISTGNEQFF
. | . | TRBJ1-5 | TRBV4-1 | TGCGCCAGCAGCCGGGACCGGACTTGGGGTCAGCCCCAGCATTTT | CASSRDRTWGQPQHF